The present T cell receptor (beta chain) was sequenced within a study of control samples from healthy donors and cancer patients (dated by TCRdb to 2018 to 2021). Details on this clone: Its antigen has not been determined. The input lacks base qualities; no much larger clone sits a single base away.

The library was made by the immunoSEQ multiplex PCR assay. TCRdb retrieved this table from immuneACCESS and kept in-frame rearrangements only. Not all clones are present; in checked studies, unresolved V genes account for under half, and no reason is known for the remainder. The sample table holds roughly 450,000 clones, of which 75% to 95% were seen once. Approximately 6.3% of the sample lies in the top ten. Relative to germline, V is missing 6 bases and J is missing 3 bases, with 2 bases of the junction outside any gene match. Sequences SGHTA (CDR1) and FQGTGA (CDR2) are obtained from the germline V gene. Its CDR3 holds 13 amino acids, cysteine through phenylalanine. Of the read, only the CDR3 DNA is kept; its 39 bases are in frame from base 1.

Specimen: PBMCs. This sequence originates from a man in his forties with head and neck cancer. The chain is made from TRBV7-3 and TRBJ2-7, with 10 bases aligning to TRBD1. The CDR3 reads CASSRTGGYEQYF. At the DNA level, the sequence is TGTGCCAGCAGTCGGACAGGGGGCTACGAGCAGTACTTC.